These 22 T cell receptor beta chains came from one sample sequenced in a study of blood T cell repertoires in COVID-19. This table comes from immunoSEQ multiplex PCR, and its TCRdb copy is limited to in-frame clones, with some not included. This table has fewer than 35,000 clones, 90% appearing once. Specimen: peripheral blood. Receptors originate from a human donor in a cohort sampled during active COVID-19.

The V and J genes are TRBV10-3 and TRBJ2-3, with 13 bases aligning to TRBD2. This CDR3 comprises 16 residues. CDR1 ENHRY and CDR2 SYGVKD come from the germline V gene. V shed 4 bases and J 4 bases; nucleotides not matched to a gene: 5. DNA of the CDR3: TGTGCCATCAGTGTTGGACTAGCGGGAGCTTCAGATACGCAGTATTTT. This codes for CAISVGLAGASDTQYF.

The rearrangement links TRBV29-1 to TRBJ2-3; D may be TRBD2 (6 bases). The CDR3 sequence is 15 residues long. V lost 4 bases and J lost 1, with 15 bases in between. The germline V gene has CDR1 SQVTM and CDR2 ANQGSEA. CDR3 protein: CSVGLREKGTDTQYF. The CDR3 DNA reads TGCAGCGTTGGTTTGCGGGAAAAAGGCACAGATACGCAGTATTTT.

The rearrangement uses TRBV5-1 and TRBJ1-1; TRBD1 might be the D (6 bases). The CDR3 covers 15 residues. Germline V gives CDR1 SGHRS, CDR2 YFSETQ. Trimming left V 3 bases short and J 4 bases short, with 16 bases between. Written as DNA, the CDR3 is TGCGCCAGCAGCTGGGCCGGGACAACGGGCACTGAAGCTTTCTTT. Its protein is CASSWAGTTGTEAFF.

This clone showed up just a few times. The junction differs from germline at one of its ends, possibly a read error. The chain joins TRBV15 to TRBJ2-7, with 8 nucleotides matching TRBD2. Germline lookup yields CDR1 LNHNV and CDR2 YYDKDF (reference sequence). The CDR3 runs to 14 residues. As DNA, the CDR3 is TGTGCCACCAGCAGCGGGAGGGCCTCCCACGAGCAGTACTTC. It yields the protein CATSSGRASHEQYF.

This chain's CDR3 is CASSLGQLVPGQTQYF. The CDR3 DNA reads TGCGCCAGCAGCCTTGGACAGCTTGTCCCAGGGCAGACCCAGTACTTC. This chain connects TRBV5-1 to TRBJ2-5; possibly TRBD1 for D (6 bases). Per the germline V gene, CDR1 is SGHRS and CDR2 is YFSETQ. CDR3 length equals 16 residues. Trimming took 4 bases from V and 6 from J, leaving 22 bases between them.

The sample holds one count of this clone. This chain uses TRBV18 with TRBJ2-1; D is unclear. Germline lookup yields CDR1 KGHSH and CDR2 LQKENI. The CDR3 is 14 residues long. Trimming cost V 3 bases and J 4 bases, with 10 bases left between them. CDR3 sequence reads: CASSPLGPYNEQFF. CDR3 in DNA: TGTGCCAGCTCACCCTTGGGCCCGTACAATGAGCAGTTCTTC.

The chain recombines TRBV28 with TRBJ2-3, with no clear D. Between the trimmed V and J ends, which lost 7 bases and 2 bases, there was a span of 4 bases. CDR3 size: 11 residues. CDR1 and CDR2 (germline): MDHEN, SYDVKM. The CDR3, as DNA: TGTGCCAGCACCAACACAGATACGCAGTATTTT. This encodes CASTNTDTQYF.

CDR3 loop: CASGRGSRTDTQYF. The CDR3, as DNA: TGTGCCAGCGGGCGAGGGAGTAGGACAGATACGCAGTATTTT. The J gene is TRBJ2-3, the V gene TRBV27, with a weak D call TRBD2 (5 bases). The germline gives CDR1 MNHEY, CDR2 SMNVEV (reference sequence). The CDR3 is made up of 14 amino acids. The germline V and J ends were trimmed by 8 bases and 3 bases, with 15 bases remaining between them.

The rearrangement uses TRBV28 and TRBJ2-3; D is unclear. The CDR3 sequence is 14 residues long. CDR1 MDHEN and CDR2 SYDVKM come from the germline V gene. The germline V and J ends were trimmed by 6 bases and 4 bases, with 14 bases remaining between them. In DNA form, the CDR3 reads TGTGCCAGCAGGCGAGATATCGGGTCAGATACGCAGTATTTT. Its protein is CASRRDIGSDTQYF. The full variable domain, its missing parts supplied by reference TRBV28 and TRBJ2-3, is DVKVTQSSRYLVKRTGEKVFLECVQDMDHENMFWYRQDPGLGLRLIYFSYDVKMKEKGDIPEGYSVSREKKERFSLILESASTNQTSMYLCASRRDIGSDTQYFGPGTRLTVL.

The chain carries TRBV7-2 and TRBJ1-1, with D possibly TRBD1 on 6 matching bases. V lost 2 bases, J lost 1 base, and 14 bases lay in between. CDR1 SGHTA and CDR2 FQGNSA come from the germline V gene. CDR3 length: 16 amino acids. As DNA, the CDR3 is TGTGCCAGCAGCTTACATAAGGGGGTTGGGAACACTGAAGCTTTCTTT. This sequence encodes CASSLHKGVGNTEAFF.

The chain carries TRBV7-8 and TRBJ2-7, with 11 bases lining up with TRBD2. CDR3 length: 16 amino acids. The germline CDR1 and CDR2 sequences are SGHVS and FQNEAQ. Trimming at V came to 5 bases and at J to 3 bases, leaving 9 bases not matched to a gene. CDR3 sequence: CASSPPLAGGVYEQYF. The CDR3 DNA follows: TGTGCCAGCAGCCCTCCCCTAGCGGGAGGTGTCTACGAGCAGTACTTC.

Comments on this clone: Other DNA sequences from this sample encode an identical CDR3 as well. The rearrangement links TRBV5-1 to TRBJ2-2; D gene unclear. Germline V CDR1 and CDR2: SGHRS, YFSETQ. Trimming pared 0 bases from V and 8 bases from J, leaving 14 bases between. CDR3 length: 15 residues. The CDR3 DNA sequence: TGCGCCAGCAGCTTGGAGGCCGGGTATAGGGGGGAGCTGTTTTTT. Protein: CASSLEAGYRGELFF.

The CDR3 here is CASRLVNGDEQFF. As DNA, the CDR3 is TGTGCAAGTCGCTTAGTCAACGGAGATGAGCAGTTCTTC. The chain uses TRBV12-2 and TRBJ2-1; the tabulated D call, TRBD2, remains unverified against the DNA. TRBV12-2 is designated a pseudogene. The CDR3 runs to 13 residues.

The CDR3 DNA is TGTGCCAGCAGCTTTTGGTCTACCTACGAGCAGTACTTC. Translated, it gives CASSFWSTYEQYF. The J gene is TRBJ2-7, the V gene TRBV5-6, with D uncertain. The V end was cut by 2 bases, the J end by 2 bases, with 8 bases between. The CDR3 extends over 13 amino acids. Looked up from germline, CDR1 is SGHDT and CDR2 is YYEEEE.

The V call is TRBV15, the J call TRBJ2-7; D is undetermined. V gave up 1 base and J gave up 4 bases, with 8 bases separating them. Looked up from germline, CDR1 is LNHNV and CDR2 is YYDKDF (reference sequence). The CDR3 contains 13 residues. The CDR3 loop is CATSRGLMYEQYF. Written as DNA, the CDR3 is TGTGCCACCAGCAGAGGACTGATGTACGAGCAGTACTTC.

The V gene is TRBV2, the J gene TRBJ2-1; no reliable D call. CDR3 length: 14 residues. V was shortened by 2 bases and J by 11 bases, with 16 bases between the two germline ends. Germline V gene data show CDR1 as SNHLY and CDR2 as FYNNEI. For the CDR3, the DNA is TGTGCCAGCAGTGAATCTCGGGTTGGCCGAAAGCAGTTCTTC. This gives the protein CASSESRVGRKQFF.

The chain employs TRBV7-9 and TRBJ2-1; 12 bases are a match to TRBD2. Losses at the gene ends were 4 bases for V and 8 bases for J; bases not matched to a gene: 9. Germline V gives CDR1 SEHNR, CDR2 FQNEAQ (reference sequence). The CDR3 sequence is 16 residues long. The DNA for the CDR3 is TGTGCCAGCAGCTCAAAGACTAGCGGGAGCTTGGATGAGCAGTTCTTC. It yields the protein CASSSKTSGSLDEQFF.

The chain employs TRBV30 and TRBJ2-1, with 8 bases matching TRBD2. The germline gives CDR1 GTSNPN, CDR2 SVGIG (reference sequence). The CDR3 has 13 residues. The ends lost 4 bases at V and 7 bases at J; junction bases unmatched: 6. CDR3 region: CAWTGLVSNEQFF. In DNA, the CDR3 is TGTGCCTGGACGGGACTAGTATCAAATGAGCAGTTCTTC.

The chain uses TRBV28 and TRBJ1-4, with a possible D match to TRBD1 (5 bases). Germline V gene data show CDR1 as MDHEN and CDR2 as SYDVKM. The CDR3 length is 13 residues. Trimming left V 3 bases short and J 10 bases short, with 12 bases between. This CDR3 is CASSFAGGGKLFF. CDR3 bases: TGTGCCAGCAGTTTTGCGGGCGGGGGAAAACTGTTTTTT.

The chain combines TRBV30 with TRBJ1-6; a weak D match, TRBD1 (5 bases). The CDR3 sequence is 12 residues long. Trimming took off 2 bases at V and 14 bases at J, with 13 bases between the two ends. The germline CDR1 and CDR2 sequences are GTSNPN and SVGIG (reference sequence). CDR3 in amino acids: CAWSIPQGTLHF. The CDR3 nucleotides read TGTGCCTGGAGTATCCCTCAGGGAACCCTCCACTTT.

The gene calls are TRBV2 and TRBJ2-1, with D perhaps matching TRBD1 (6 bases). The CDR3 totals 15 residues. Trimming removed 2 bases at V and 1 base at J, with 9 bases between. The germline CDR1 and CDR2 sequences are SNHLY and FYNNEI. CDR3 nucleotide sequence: TGTGCCAGCAGTGAATCAAGGGGGTCCTACAATGAGCAGTTCTTC. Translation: CASSESRGSYNEQFF.

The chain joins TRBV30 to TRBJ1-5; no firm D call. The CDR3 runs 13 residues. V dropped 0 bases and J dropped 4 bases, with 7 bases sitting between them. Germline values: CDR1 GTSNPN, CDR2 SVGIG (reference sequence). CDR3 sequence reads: CAWSVRGNQPQHF. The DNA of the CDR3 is TGTGCCTGGAGTGTACGAGGAAATCAGCCCCAGCATTTT.